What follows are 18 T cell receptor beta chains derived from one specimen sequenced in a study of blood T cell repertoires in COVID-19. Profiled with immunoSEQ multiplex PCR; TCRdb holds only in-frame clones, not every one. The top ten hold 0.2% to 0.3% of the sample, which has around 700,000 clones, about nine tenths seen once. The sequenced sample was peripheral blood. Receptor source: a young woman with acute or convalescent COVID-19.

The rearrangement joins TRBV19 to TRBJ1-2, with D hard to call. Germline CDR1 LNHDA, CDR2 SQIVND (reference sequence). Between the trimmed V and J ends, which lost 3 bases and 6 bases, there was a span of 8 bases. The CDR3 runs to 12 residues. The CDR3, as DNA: TGTGCCAGTAGTATGGGGAGGAATGGCTACACCTTC. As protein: CASSMGRNGYTF. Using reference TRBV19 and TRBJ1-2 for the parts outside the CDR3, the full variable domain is DGGITQSPKYLFRKEGQNVTLSCEQNLNHDAMYWYRQDPGQGLRLIYYSQIVNDFQKGDIAEGYSVSREKKESFPLTVTSAQKNPTAFYLCASSMGRNGYTFGSGTRLTVV.

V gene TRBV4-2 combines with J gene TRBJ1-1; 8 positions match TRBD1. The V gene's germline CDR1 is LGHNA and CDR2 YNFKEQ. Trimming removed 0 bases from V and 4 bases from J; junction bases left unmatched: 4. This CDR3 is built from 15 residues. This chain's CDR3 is CASSQEPDRATEAFF. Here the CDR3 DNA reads TGTGCCAGCAGCCAAGAACCGGACAGGGCCACTGAAGCTTTCTTT.

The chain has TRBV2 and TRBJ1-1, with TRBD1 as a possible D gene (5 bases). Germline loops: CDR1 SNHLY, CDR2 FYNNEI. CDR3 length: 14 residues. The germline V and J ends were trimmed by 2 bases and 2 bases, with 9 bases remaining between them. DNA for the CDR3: TGTGCCAGCAGTGAACATAGGGGTAACACTGAAGCTTTCTTT. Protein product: CASSEHRGNTEAFF. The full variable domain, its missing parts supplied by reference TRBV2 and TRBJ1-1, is EPEVTQTPSHQVTQMGQEVILRCVPISNHLYFYWYRQILGQKVEFLVSFYNNEISEKSEIFDDQFSVERPDGSNFTLKIRSTKLEDSAMYFCASSEHRGNTEAFFGQGTRLTVV.

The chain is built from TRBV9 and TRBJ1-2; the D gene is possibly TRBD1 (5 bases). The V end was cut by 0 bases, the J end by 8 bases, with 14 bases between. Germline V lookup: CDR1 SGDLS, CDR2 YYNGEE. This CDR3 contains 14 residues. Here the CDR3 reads CASSVAGREGGYTF. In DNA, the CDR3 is TGTGCCAGCAGCGTAGCGGGCAGGGAGGGAGGCTACACCTTC. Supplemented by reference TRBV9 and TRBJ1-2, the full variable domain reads DSGVTQTPKHLITATGQRVTLRCSPRSGDLSVYWYQQSLDQGLQFLIQYYNGEERAKGNILERFSAQQFPDLHSELNLSSLELGDSALYFCASSVAGREGGYTFGSGTRLTVV.

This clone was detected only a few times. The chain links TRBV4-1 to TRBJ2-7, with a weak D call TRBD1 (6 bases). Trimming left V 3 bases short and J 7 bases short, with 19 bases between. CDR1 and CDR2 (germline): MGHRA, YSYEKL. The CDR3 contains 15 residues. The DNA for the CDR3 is TGCGCCAGCAGCCAGGCTCAGGGGTTGGGAGAGGAGCAGTACTTC. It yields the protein CASSQAQGLGEEQYF.

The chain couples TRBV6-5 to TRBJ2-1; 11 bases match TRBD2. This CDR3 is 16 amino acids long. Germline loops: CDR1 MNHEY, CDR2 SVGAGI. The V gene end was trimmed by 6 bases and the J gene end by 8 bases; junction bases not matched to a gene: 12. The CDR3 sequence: CASRYPLAGAGDEQFF. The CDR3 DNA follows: TGTGCCAGCAGGTACCCACTAGCGGGGGCCGGGGATGAGCAGTTCTTC.

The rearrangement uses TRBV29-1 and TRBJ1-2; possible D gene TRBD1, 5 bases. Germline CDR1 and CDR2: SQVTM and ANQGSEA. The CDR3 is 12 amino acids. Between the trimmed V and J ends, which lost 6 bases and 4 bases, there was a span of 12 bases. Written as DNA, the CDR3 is TGCAGCGTCTGGGGCAGCAGCTATGGCTACACCTTC. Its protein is CSVWGSSYGYTF.

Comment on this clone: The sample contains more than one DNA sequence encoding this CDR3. CDR3 loop: CATSTGVGTEAFF. The CDR3 DNA follows: TGTGCCACCAGTACAGGTGTAGGCACTGAAGCTTTCTTT. This chain uses TRBV24-1 with TRBJ1-1; D possibly corresponds to TRBD1 (5 bases). CDR3 size: 13 residues. V shed 6 bases and J shed 4 bases, with 11 bases lying between them. CDR1 and CDR2 from the germline V gene are KGHDR and SFDVKD.

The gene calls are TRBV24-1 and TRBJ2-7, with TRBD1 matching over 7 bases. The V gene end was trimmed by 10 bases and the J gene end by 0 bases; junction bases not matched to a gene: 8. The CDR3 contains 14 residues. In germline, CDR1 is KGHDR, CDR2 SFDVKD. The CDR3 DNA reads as TGTGCCACTTCACCGGGACAGCTCTCCTACGAGCAGTACTTC. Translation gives CATSPGQLSYEQYF.

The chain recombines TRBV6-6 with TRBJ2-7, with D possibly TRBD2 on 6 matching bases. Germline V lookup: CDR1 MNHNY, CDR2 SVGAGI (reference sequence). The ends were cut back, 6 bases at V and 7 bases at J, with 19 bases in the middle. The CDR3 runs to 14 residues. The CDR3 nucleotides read TGTGCCAGCAGCCTCAACGGGGGAGGAGGAGAGCAGTACTTC. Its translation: CASSLNGGGGEQYF.

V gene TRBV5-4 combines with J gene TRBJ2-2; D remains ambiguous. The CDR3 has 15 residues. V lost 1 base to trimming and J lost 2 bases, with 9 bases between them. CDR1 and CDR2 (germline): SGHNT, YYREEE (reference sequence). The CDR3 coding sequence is TGTGCCAGCAGCTTGAGCCCACTCAACACCGGGGAGCTGTTTTTT. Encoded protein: CASSLSPLNTGELFF.

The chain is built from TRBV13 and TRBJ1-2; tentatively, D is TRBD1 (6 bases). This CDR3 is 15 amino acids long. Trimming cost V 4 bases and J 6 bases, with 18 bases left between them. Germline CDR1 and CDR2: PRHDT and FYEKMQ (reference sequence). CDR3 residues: CASSSPGHSVDGYTF. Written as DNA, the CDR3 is TGTGCCAGCAGCTCCCCGGGACATTCGGTGGATGGCTACACCTTC.

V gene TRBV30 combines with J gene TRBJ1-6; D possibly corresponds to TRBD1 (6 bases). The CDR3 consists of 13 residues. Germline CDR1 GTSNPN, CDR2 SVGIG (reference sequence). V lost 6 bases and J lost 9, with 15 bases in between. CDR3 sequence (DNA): TGTGCCTGCGAAACAGGGTGGGGTTCACCCCTCCACTTT. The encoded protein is CACETGWGSPLHF. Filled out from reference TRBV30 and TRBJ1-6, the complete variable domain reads SQTIHQWPATLVQPVGSPLSLECTVEGTSNPNLYWYRQAAGRGLQLLFYSVGIGQISSEVPQNLSASRPQDRQFILSSKKLLLSDSGFYLCACETGWGSPLHFGNGTRLTVT.

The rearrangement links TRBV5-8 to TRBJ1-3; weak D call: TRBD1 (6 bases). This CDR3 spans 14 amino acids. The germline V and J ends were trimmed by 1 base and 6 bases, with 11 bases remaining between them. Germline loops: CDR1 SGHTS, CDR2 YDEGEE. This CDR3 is CASSLRGQKNTIYF. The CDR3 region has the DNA TGTGCCAGCAGCTTGCGGGGACAAAAAAACACCATATATTTT.

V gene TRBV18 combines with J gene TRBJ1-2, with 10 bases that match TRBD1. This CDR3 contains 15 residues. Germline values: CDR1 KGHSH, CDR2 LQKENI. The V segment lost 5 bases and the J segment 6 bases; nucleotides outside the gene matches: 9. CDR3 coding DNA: TGTGCCAGCTCAACTTGGCGGACAGGGGGGAATGGCTACACCTTC. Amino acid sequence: CASSTWRTGGNGYTF. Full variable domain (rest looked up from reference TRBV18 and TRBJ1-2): NAGVMQNPRHLVRRRGQEARLRCSPMKGHSHVYWYRQLPEEGLKFMVYLQKENIIDESGMPKERFSAEFPKEGPSILRIQQVVRGDSAAYFCASSTWRTGGNGYTFGSGTRLTVV.

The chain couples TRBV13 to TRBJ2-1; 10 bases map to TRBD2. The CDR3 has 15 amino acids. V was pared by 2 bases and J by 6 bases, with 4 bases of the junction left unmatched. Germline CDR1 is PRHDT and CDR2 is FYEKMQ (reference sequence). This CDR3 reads CASSLMASGGNEQFF. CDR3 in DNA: TGTGCCAGCAGCTTAATGGCTAGCGGGGGCAATGAGCAGTTCTTC. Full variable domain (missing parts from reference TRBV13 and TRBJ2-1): AAGVIQSPRHLIKEKRETATLKCYPIPRHDTVYWYQQGPGQDPQFLISFYEKMQSDKGSIPDRFSAQQFSDYHSELNMSSLELGDSALYFCASSLMASGGNEQFFGPGTRLTVL.

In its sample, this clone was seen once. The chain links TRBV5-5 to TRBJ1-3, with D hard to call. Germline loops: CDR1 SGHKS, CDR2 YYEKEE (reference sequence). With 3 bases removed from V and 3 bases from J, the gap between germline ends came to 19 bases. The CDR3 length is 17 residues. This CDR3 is CASSSRWLEGVGNTIYF. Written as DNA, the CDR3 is TGTGCCAGCAGCTCCAGGTGGTTGGAGGGTGTTGGAAACACCATATATTTT. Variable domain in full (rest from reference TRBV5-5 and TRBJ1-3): DAGVTQSPTHLIKTRGQQVTLRCSPISGHKSVSWYQQVLGQGPQFIFQYYEKEERGRGNFPDRFSARQFPNYSSELNVNALLLGDSALYLCASSSRWLEGVGNTIYFGEGSWLTVV.

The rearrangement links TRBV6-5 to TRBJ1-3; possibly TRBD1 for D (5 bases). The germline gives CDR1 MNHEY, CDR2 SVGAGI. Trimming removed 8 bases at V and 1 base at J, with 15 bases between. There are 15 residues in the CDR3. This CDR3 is CASRSADISGNTIYF. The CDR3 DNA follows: TGTGCCAGCCGCTCTGCGGACATTTCTGGAAACACCATATATTTT.